These 3 T cell receptor beta chains came from one sample sequenced in a study of OX40 agonist ivuxolimab in advanced cancers. This table comes from immunoSEQ multiplex PCR, and its TCRdb copy is limited to in-frame clones, with some not included. The sample holds nearly 50,000 clones, around 87% seen once. The material sequenced was CD4+ or CD8+ T cells sorted from blood, taken in a trial of the OX40 agonist ivuxolimab. Source of these receptors: an adult with an advanced solid tumor such as melanoma, head and neck, liver or kidney cancer.

The rearrangement links TRBV19 to TRBJ1-1; no definite D call. The germline V gene has CDR1 LNHDA and CDR2 SQIVND (reference sequence). V lost 9 bases, J lost 1 base, and 12 bases lay in between. The CDR3 runs to 13 residues. The CDR3 loop is CASSLDPNTEAFF. CDR3 coding DNA: TGTGCCAGCAGCTTAGACCCGAACACTGAAGCTTTCTTT.

This clone came up once. The chain carries TRBV10-3 and TRBJ1-3; D unresolved. The CDR3 length is 14 residues. Germline CDR1 reads ENHRY; CDR2 reads SYGVKD. The V end lost 9 bases, the J end lost 0 bases, and 12 bases lay between the germline ends. CDR3 coding DNA: TGTGCCATTTTAAATTCTATCTCTGGAAACACCATATATTTT. This codes for CAILNSISGNTIYF.

The CDR3 sequence is CASSLTGPDTQYF. CDR3 DNA sequence: TGCGCCAGCAGCTTAACGGGCCCAGATACGCAGTATTTT. The chain has TRBV5-1 and TRBJ2-3; D uncertain. Germline lookup yields CDR1 SGHRS and CDR2 YFSETQ. V was cut by 2 bases and J by 4 bases, with 8 bases left in between. CDR3 length: 13 residues.